The clone carrying this T cell receptor beta chain has only a few counts. Germline V gene lookup returns CDR1 KGHSY and CDR2 FQNENV. Trimming cost V 4 bases and J 2 bases, with 18 bases left between them. The CDR3 extends over 17 amino acids. The data originate from a study of control samples from healthy donors and cancer patients. The data were produced by immunoSEQ multiplex PCR, yet TCRdb's version contains in-frame clones alone and is incomplete. The sample shows 150,000 or so clones, around 90% of them seen only once. The sequencing sample was made of blood. The TCR sequence derives from a man younger than 35 in good health. The V call is TRBV16, the J call TRBJ1-5; D is undetermined. The CDR3 region is CASSPNSAGIGNQPQHF. CDR3 nucleotides: TGTGCCAGCAGCCCGAATTCTGCGGGTATCGGCAATCAGCCCCAGCATTTT.